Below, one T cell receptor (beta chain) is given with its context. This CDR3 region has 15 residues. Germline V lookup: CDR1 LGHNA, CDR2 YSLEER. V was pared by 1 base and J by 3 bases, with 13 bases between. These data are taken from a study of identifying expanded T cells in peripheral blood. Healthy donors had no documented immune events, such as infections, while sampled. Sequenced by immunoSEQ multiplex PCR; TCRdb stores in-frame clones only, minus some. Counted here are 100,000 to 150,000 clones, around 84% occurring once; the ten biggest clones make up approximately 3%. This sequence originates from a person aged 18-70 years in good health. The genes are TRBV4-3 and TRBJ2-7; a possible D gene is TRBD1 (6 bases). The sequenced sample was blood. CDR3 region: CASSQGSGDIYEQYF. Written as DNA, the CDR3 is TGCGCCAGCAGCCAAGGGTCAGGGGATATCTACGAGCAGTACTTC.